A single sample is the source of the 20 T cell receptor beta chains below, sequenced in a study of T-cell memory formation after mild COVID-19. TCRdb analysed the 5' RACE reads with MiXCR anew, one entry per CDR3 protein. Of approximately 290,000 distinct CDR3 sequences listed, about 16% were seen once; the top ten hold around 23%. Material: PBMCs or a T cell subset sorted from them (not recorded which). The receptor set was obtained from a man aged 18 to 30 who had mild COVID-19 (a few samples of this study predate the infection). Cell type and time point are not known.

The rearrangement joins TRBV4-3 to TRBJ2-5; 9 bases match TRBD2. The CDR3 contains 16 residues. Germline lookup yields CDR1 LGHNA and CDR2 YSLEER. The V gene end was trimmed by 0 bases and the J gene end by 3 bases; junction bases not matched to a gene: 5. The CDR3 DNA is TGCGCCAGCAGCCAAGATGTGGCGGGGGGGAAAGAGACCCAGTACTTC. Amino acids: CASSQDVAGGKETQYF.

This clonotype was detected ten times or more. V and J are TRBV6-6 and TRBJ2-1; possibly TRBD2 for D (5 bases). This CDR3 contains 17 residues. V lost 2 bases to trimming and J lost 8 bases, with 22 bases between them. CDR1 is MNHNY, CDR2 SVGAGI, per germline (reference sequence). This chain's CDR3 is CASSYNLPRISSHEQFF. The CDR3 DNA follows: TGTGCCAGCAGTTACAACCTTCCGCGAATCTCTAGCCATGAGCAGTTCTTC.

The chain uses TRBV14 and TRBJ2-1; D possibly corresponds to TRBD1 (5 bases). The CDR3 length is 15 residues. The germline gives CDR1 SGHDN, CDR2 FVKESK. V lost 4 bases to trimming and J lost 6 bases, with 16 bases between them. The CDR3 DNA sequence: TGTGCCAGCAGCCCATGGGCCGTAGGGGCCAATGAGCAGTTCTTC. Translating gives CASSPWAVGANEQFF.

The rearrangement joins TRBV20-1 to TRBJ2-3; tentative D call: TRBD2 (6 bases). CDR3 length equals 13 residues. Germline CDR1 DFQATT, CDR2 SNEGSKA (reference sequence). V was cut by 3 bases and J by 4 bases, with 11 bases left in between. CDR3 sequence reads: CSASRRDPDTQYF. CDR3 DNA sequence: TGCAGTGCTAGTCGGAGGGACCCAGATACGCAGTATTTT.

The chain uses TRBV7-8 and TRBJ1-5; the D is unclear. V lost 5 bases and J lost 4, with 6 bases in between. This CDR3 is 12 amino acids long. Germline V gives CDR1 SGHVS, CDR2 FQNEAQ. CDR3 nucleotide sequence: TGTGCCAGCAGCGGGCCAAATCAGCCCCAGCATTTT. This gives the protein CASSGPNQPQHF. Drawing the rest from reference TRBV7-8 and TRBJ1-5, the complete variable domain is GAGVSQSPRYKVAKRGQDVALRCDPISGHVSLFWYQQALGQGPEFLTYFQNEAQLDKSGLPSDRFFAERPEGSVSTLKIQRTQQEDSAVYLCASSGPNQPQHFGDGTRLSIL.

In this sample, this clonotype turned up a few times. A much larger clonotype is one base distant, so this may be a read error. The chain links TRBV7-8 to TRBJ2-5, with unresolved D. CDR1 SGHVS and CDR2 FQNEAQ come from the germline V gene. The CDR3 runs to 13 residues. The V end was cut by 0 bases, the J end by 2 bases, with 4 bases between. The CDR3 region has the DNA TGTGCCAGCAGCTTAGCCGAACAAGAGACCCAGTACTTC. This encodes CASSLAEQETQYF.

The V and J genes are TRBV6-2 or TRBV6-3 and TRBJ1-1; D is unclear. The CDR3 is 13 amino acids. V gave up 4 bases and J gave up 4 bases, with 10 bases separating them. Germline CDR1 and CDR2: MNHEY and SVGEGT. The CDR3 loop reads CASSFGEFTEAFF. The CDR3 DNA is TGTGCCAGCAGTTTCGGGGAGTTCACTGAAGCTTTCTTT.

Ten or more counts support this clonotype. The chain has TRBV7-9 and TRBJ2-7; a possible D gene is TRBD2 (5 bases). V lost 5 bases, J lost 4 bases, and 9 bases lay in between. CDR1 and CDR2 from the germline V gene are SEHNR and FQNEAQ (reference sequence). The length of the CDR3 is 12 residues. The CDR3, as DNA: TGTGCCAGCAGCCGTACTAGTTACGAGCAGTACGTC. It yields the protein CASSRTSYEQYV.

CDR3 in amino acids: CAISDRKRDTTDTQYF. The CDR3 region has the DNA TGTGCCATCAGTGATCGGAAGAGGGATACCACAGATACGCAGTATTTT. The chain recombines TRBV10-3 with TRBJ2-3, with D perhaps matching TRBD2 (5 bases). Germline lookup yields CDR1 ENHRY and CDR2 SYGVKD. This CDR3 has 16 residues. Deletions cut 3 bases from V and 2 bases from J, with 15 bases between.

CDR3 nucleotide sequence: TGTGCCAGCAGCTTGGCCCCCTTTCAACTGAACACTGAAGCTTTCTTT. Translation: CASSLAPFQLNTEAFF. The rearrangement joins TRBV5-6 to TRBJ1-1, with D unclear. Trimming removed 0 bases from V and 0 bases from J, with 12 bases in between. Germline values: CDR1 SGHDT, CDR2 YYEEEE. CDR3 length: 16 residues.

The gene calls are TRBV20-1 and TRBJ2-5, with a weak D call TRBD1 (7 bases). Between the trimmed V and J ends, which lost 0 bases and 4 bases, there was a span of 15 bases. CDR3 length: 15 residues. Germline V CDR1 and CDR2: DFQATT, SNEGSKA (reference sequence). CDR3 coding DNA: TGCAGTGCTAGAGAGGGAGGAAACAGGGGAGAGACCCAGTACTTC. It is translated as CSAREGGNRGETQYF.

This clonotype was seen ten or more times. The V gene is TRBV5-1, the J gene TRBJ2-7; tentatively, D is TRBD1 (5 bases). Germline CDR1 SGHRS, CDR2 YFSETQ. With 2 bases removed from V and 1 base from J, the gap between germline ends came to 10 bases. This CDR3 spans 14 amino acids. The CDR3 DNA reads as TGCGCCAGCAGCTTATCGACAGTATCCTACGAGCAGTACTTC. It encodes CASSLSTVSYEQYF.

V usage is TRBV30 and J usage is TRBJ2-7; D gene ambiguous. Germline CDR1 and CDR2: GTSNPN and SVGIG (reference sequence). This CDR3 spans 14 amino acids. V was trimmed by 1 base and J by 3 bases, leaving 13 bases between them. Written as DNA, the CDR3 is TGTGCCTGGAGTGCTATGCGAGTCCACTACGAGCAGTACTTC. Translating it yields CAWSAMRVHYEQYF. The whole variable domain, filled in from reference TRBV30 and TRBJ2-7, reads SQTIHQWPATLVQPVGSPLSLECTVEGTSNPNLYWYRQAAGRGLQLLFYSVGIGQISSEVPQNLSASRPQDRQFILSSKKLLLSDSGFYLCAWSAMRVHYEQYFGPGTRLTVT.

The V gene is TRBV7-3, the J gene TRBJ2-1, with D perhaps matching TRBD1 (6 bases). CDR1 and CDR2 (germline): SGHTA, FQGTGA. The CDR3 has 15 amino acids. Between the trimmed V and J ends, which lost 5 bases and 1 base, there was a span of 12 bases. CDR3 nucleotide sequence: TGTGCCAGCAGCGCAGATAGGGGGTCCTACAATGAGCAGTTCTTC. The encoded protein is CASSADRGSYNEQFF.

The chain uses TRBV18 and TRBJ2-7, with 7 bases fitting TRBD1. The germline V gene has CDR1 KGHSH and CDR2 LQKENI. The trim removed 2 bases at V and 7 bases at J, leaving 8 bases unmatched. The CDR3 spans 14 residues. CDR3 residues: CASSPTGQIREQYV. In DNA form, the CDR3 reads TGTGCCAGCTCACCAACGGGACAGATAAGGGAGCAGTACGTC.

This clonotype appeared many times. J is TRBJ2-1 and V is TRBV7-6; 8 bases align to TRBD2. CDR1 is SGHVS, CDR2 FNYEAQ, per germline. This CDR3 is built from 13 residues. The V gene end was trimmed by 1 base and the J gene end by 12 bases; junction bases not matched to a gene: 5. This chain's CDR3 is CASSLVSGGRQFF. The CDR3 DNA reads TGTGCCAGCAGCTTAGTTTCGGGGGGGCGGCAGTTCTTC.

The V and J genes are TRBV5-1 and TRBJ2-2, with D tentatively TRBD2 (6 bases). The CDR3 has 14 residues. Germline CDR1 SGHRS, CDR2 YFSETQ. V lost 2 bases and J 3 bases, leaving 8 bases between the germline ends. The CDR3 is CASSLSGDTGELFF. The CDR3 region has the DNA TGCGCCAGCAGCTTATCGGGAGACACCGGGGAGCTGTTTTTT.

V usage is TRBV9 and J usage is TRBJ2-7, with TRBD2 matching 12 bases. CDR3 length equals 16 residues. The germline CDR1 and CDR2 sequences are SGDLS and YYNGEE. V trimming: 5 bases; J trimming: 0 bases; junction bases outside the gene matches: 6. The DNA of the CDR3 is TGTGCCAGCAGACCCGGACTAGCGGGGCCCTCCTACGAGCAGTACTTC. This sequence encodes CASRPGLAGPSYEQYF.

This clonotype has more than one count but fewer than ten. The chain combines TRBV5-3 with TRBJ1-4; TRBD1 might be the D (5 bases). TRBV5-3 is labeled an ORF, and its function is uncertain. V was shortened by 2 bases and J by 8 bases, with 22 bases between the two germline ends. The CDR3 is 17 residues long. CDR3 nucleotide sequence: TGTGCCAGAAGCTTAAGCAGGGCCACTCCGACGCCGGAAAAACTGTTTTTT. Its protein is CARSLSRATPTPEKLFF.

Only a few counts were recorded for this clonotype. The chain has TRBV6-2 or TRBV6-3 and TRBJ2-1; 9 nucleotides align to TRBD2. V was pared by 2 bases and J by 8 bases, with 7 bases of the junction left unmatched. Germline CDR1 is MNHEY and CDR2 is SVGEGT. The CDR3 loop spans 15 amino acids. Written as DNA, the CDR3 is TGTGCCAGCAGTTACCCGGGACTAGCCTCGGATGAGCAGTTCTTC. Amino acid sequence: CASSYPGLASDEQFF.